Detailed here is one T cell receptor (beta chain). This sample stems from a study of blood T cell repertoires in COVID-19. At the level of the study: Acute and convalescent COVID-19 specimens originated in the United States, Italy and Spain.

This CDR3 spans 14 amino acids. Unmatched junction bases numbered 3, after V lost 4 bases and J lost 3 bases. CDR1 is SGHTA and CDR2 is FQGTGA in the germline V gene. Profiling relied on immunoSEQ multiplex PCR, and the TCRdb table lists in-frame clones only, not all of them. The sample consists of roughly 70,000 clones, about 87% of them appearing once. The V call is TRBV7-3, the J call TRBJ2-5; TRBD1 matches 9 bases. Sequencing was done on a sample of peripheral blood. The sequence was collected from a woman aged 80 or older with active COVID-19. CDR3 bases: TGTGCCAGCAGCTCCGGACAGGGGAAAGAGACCCAGTACTTC. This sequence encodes CASSSGQGKETQYF.